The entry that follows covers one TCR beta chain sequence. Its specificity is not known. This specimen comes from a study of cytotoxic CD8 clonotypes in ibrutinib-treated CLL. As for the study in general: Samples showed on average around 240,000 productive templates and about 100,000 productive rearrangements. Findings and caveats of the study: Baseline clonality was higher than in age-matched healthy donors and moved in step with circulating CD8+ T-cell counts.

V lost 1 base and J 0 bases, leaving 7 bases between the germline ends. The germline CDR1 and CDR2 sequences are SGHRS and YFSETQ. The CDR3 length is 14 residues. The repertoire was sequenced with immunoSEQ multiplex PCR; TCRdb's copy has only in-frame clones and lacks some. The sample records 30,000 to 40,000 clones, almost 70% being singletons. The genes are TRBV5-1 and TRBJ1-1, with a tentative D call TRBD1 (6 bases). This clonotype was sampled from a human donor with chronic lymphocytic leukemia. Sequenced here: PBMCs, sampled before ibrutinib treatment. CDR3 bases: TGCGCCAGCAGCTTGACAGGGATGAACACTGAAGCTTTCTTT. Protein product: CASSLTGMNTEAFF.